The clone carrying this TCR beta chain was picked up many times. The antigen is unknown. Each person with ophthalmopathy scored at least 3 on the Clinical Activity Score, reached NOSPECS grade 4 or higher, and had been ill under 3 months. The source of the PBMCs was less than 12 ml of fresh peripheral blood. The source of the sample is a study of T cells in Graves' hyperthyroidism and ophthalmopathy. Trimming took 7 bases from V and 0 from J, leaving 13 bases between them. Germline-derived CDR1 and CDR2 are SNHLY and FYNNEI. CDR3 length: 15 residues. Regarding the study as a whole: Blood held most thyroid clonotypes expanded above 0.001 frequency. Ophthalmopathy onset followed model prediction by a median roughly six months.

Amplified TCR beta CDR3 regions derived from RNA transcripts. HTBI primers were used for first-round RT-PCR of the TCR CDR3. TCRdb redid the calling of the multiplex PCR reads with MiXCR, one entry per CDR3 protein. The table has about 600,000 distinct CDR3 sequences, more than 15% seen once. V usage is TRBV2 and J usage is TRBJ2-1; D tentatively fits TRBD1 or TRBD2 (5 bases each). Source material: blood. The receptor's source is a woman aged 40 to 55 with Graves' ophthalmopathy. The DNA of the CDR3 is TGTGCCAGCAAATCCGGGACCCGCTCCTACAATGAGCAGTTCTTC. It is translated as CASKSGTRSYNEQFF.